Included here is one T cell receptor beta chain sequence, with context. One end of the junction does not line up with germline, which may come from a read error. A modified ARM-PCR protocol with three rounds of nested PCR amplified TCRbeta. TCRdb processed the multiplex PCR reads anew with MiXCR; each CDR3 protein has one entry. The sample carries approximately 75,000 distinct CDR3 sequences, under 80% recorded once. This sample was taken from a study of tumor and adjacent non-tumor tissue in lung cancer. CDR1 and CDR2 (germline): MGHRA, YSYEKL. The CDR3 contains 16 residues. RNA was extracted from bulk tissue without any cell sorting.

Sequencing was carried out using lung tumor tissue. The chain links TRBV4-1 to TRBJ2-2; D is possibly TRBD1 (6 bases). The receptor's source is a woman in her fifties or sixties with non-small cell lung cancer. The CDR3 reads CASSQEGGLVTEELFF. The CDR3 coding sequence is TGCGCCAGCAGCCAAGAAGGGGGTCTAGTGACCGAGGAGCTGTTTTTT.